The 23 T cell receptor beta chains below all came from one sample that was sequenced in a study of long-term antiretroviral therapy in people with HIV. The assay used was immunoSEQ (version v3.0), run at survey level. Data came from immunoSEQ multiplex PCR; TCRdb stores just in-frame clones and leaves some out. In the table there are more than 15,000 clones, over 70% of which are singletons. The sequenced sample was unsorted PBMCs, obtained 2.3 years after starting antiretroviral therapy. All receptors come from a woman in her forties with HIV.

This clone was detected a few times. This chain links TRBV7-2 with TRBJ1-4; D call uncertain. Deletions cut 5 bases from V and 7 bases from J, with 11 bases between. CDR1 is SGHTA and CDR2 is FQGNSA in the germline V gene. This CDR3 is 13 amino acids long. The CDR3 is CASSVEGPEKLFF. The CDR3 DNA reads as TGTGCCAGCAGCGTGGAGGGTCCTGAAAAACTGTTTTTT.

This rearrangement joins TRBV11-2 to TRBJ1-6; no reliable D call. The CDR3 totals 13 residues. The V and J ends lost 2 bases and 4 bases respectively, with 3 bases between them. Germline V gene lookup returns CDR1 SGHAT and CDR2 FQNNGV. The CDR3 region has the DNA TGTGCCAGCAGCTTACATTATAATTCACCCCTCCACTTT. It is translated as CASSLHYNSPLHF.

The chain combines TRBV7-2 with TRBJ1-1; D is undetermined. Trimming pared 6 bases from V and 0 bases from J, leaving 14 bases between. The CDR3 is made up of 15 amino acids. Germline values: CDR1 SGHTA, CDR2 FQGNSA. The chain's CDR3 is CASRLYNGMNTEAFF. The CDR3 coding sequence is TGTGCCAGCAGGCTCTATAACGGAATGAACACTGAAGCTTTCTTT.

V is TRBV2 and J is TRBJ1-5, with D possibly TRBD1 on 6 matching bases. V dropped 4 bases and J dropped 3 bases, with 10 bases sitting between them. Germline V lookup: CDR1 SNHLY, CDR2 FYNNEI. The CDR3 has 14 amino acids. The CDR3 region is CASSGRQVNQPQHF. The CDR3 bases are TGTGCCAGCAGTGGAAGACAGGTCAATCAGCCCCAGCATTTT.

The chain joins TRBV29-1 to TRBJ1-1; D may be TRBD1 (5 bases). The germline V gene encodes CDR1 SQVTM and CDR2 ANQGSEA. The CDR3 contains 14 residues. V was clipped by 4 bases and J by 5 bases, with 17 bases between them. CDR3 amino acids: CSVGAEGRRTEAFF. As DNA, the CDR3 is TGCAGCGTTGGGGCGGAGGGGCGGAGGACTGAAGCTTTCTTT.

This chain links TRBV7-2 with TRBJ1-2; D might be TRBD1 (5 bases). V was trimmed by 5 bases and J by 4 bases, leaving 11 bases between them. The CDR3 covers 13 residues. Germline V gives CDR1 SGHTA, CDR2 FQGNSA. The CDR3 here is CASSPRQPYGYTF. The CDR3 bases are TGTGCCAGCAGCCCCCGACAGCCCTATGGCTACACCTTC.

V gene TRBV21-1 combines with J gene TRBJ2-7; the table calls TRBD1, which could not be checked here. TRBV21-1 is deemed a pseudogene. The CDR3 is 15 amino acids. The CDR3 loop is CASSTRDRVSYEQYF. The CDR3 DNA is TGTGCCAGCAGCACCCGGGACAGAGTTTCCTACGAGCAGTACTTC.

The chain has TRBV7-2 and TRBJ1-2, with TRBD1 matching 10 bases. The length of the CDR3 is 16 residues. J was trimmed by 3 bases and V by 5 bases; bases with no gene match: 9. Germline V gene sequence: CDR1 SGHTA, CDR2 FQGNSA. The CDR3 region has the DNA TGTGCCAGCAGCATAGGGGGGACAGGGGCCCACTATGGCTACACCTTC. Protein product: CASSIGGTGAHYGYTF.

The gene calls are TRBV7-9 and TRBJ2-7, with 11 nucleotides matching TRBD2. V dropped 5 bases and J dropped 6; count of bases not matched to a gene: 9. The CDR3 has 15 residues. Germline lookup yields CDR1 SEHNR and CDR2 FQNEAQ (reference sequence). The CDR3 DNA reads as TGTGCCAGCAGCCCTTTAGCGGGAGGGGTCGTCGAGCAGTACTTC. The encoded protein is CASSPLAGGVVEQYF.

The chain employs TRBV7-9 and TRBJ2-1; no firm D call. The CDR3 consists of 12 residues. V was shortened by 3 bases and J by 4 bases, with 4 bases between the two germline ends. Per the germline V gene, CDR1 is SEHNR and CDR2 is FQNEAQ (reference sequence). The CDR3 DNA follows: TGTGCCAGCAGCTTCCAATACAATGAGCAGTTCTTC. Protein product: CASSFQYNEQFF.

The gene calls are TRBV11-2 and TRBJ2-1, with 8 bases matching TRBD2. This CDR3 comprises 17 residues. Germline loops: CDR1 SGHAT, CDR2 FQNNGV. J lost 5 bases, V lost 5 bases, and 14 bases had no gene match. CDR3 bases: TGTGCCAGCAGCGTGGGGGGATCGGCGGGGGGCCACAATGAGCAGTTCTTC. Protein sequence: CASSVGGSAGGHNEQFF.

This CDR3 is CASRQGGSYEQYF. CDR3 sequence (DNA): TGTGCCAGCAGACAGGGGGGCTCCTACGAGCAGTACTTC. This sequence joins TRBV7-9 and TRBJ2-7; 8 nucleotides match TRBD1. The germline V gene encodes CDR1 SEHNR and CDR2 FQNEAQ (reference sequence). The J segment lost 0 bases and the V segment lost 6 bases, leaving 1 base of the junction unmatched. The CDR3 loop spans 13 amino acids.

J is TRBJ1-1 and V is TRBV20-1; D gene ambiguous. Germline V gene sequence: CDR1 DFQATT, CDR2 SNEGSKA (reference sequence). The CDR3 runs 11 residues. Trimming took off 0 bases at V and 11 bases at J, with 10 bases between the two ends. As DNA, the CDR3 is TGCAGTGCTAGAGATTGGTATTCGGCTTTCTTT. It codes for CSARDWYSAFF.

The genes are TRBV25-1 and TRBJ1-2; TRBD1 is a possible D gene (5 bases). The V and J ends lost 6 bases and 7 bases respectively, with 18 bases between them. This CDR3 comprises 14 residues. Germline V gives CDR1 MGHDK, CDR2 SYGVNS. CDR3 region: CASSERQGHGGYTF. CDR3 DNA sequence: TGTGCCAGCAGCGAGAGGCAGGGTCATGGTGGCTACACCTTC.

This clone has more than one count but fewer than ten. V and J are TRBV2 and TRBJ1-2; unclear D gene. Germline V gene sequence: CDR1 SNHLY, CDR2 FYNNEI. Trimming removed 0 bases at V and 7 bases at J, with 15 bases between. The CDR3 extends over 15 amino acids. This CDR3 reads CASSEAGSLSRGYTF. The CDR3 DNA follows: TGTGCCAGCAGTGAAGCGGGCTCCCTGTCGCGTGGCTACACCTTC.

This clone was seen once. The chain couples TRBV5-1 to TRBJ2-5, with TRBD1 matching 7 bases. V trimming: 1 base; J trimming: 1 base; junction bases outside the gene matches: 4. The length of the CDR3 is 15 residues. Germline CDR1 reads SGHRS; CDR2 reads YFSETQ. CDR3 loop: CASSLRPGGQETQYF. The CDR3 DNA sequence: TGCGCCAGCAGCTTGAGGCCAGGGGGCCAAGAGACCCAGTACTTC.

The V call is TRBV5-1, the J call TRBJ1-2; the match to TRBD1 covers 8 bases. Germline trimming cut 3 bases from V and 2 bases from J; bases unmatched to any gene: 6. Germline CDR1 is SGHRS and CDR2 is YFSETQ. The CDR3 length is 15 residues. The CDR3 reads CASSSTAGGNYGYTF. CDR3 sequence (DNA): TGCGCCAGCAGCTCCACGGCAGGGGGCAACTATGGCTACACCTTC.

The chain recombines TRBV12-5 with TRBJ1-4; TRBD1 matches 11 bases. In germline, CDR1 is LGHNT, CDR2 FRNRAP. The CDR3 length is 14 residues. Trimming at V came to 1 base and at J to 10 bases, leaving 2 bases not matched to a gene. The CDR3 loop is CASGLGDRGGKLFF. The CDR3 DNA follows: TGTGCTAGTGGTTTGGGGGACAGGGGGGGAAAACTGTTTTTT.

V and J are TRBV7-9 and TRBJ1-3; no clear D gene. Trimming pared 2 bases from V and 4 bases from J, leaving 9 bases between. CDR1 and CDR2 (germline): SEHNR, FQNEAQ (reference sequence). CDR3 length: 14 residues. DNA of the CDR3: TGTGCCAGCAGCTTATCAACAAAGGGAAACACCATATATTTT. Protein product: CASSLSTKGNTIYF. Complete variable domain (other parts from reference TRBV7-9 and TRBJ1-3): DTGVSQNPRHKITKRGQNVTFRCDPISEHNRLYWYRQTLGQGPEFLTYFQNEAQLEKSRLLSDRFSAERPKGSFSTLEIQRTEQGDSAMYLCASSLSTKGNTIYFGEGSWLTVV.

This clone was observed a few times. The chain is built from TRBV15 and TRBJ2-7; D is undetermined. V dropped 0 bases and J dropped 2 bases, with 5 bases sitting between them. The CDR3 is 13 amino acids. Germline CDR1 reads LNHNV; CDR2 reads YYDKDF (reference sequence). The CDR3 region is CATSRDSPYEQYF. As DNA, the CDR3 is TGTGCCACCAGCAGAGACAGCCCCTACGAGCAGTACTTC.

The CDR3 DNA reads TGTGCCATCAGTGAGTTTCGGGACAGGGGCAAAAACATTCAGTACTTC. Its translation is CAISEFRDRGKNIQYF. This sequence joins TRBV10-3 and TRBJ2-4; 10 positions match TRBD1. CDR1 and CDR2 (germline): ENHRY, SYGVKD. The V gene end was trimmed by 1 base and the J gene end by 3 bases; junction bases not matched to a gene: 3. The CDR3 totals 16 residues.

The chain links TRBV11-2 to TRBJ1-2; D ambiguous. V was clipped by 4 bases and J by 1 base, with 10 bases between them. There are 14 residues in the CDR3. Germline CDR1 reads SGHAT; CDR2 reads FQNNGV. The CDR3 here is CASSSWAINYGYTF. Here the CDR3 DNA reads TGTGCCAGCAGCTCATGGGCCATTAACTATGGCTACACCTTC.

CDR3 nucleotides: TGTGCCAGCAGTTTATTTCCCGGAGGCACTGAAGCTTTCTTT. This sequence encodes CASSLFPGGTEAFF. The chain uses TRBV27 and TRBJ1-1; D not resolved. With 1 base removed from V and 4 bases from J, the gap between germline ends came to 10 bases. CDR1 and CDR2 (germline): MNHEY, SMNVEV (reference sequence). CDR3 length: 14 residues.